The TCR beta chain described here comes from a study of T cells after yellow fever vaccination. Study observations and caveats: The secondary response peaked faster, at day 5 versus 15, but was weaker.

A remark on this clonotype: Its matching antigen is unknown.

The CDR3 is 14 amino acids. Germline V CDR1 and CDR2: SNHLY, FYNNEI. V shed 3 bases and J shed 6 bases, with 11 bases lying between them. TCRdb fed the 5' RACE reads into MiXCR, producing one record per CDR3 protein. The sample shows some 390,000 distinct CDR3 sequences, roughly a sixth of them seen only once. This receptor was obtained from a man aged 18 to 29 who received the YFV17D yellow fever vaccine. The rearrangement uses TRBV2 and TRBJ1-4, with D possibly TRBD1 on 5 matching bases. Here the sequenced sample was PBMCs, taken before the yellow fever booster vaccination. The CDR3 loop is CASSEGVADEKLFF. CDR3 sequence (DNA): TGTGCCAGCAGTGAGGGGGTGGCGGATGAAAAACTGTTTTTT.